The sequence of this T cell receptor beta chain was determined in a study of blood T cell repertoires in COVID-19. Across the study: The United States, Italy and Spain were the sources of the acute and convalescent COVID-19 samples. Sample material is recorded as cDNA or gDNA derived from T cells, B-cell-depleted T cells, or PBMCs.

The V and J ends lost 1 base and 3 bases, in that order; junction bases with no gene match: 11. Germline V CDR1 and CDR2: LGHDT, YNNKEL (reference sequence). This CDR3 comprises 18 residues. Under the authors' procedure: Reference gene primers were amplified, and this amplification served to estimate nucleated cell counts. Sequencing used immunoSEQ multiplex PCR; TCRdb keeps in-frame clones, though not all of them. V and J calls and clone size follow that table, whereas D and trimming were derived from the DNA. This sample carries 310,000 or so clones, about 88% of them seen once, and the ten largest clones take 1.3%.

The rearrangement uses TRBV3-1 (or the pseudogene TRBV3-2) and TRBJ2-7; 11 positions match TRBD2. The source material was peripheral blood. The origin of this receptor is a man between 65 and 85 years old with acute or convalescent COVID-19. CDR3 sequence: CASSQAGKTSGRRYEQYF. CDR3 nucleotide sequence: TGTGCCAGCAGCCAAGCCGGGAAAACTAGCGGGAGACGCTACGAGCAGTACTTC.